The present TCR beta chain was sequenced within a study of identical twins. A universal primer site arose from template switching, and cDNA bore unique molecular identifiers. MiXCR, run by TCRdb on the 5' RACE reads, gives a single entry per CDR3 protein. The sample contains under 900,000 distinct CDR3 sequences, 12% of which appear only once. The CDR3 consists of 13 residues. Germline V gene lookup returns CDR1 SNHLY and CDR2 FYNNEI. V gave up 7 bases and J gave up 4 bases; unmatched junction bases: 5. This sample was also put to use in a study of yellow fever vaccine responses in identical twins.

The chain links TRBV2 to TRBJ2-7, with 9 bases lining up with TRBD1. The sequenced sample was PBMCs. The clonotype originates from a woman under 30 in good health. This CDR3 reads CASNAGTGYEQYF. As DNA, the CDR3 is TGTGCCAGCAACGCCGGGACAGGGTACGAGCAGTACTTC.